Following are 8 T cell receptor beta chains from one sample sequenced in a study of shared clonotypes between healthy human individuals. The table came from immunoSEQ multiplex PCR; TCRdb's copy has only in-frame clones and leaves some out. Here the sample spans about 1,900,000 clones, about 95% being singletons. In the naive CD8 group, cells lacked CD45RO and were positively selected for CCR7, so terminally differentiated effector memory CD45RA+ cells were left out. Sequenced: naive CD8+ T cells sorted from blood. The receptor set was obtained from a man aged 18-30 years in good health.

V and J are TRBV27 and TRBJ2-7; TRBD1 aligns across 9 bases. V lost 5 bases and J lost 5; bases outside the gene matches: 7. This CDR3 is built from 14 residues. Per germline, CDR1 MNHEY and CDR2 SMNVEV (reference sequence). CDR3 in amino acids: CASSTGQGAHEQYF. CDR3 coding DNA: TGTGCCAGCAGTACGGGACAGGGTGCCCACGAGCAGTACTTC.

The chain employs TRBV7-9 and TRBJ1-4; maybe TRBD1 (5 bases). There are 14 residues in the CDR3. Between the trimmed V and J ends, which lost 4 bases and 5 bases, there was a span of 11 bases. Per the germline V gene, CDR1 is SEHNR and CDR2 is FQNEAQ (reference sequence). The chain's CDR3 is CASSSDIHNEKLFF. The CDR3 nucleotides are TGTGCCAGCAGCTCGGACATCCACAATGAAAAACTGTTTTTT.

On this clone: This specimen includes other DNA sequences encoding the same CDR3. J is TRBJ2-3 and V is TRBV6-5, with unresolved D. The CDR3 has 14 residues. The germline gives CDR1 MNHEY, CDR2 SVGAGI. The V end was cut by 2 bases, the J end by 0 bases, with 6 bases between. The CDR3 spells CASSYRFSTDTQYF. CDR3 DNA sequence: TGTGCCAGCAGTTACCGTTTTAGCACAGATACGCAGTATTTT.

Here the CDR3 DNA reads TGTGCCAGCAGTCCACTGACAGGGCAAGAGACCCAGTACTTC. Translating gives CASSPLTGQETQYF. The chain links TRBV28 to TRBJ2-5; 7 bases map to TRBD1. Germline V gives CDR1 MDHEN, CDR2 SYDVKM. This CDR3 has 14 amino acids. The V and J ends lost 5 bases and 2 bases, in that order; junction bases with no gene match: 5.

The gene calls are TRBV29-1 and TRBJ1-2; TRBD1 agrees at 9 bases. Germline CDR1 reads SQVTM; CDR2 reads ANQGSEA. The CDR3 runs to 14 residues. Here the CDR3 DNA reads TGCAGTGCTGAGGACAGGGGCCGGGACTATGGCTACACCTTC. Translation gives CSAEDRGRDYGYTF.

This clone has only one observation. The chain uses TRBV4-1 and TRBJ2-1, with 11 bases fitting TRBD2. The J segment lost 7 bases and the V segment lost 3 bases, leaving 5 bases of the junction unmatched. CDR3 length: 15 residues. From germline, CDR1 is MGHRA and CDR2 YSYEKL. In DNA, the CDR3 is TGCGCCAGCAGCCATGGGGCTAGCGGGGGGAATGAGCAGTTCTTC. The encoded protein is CASSHGASGGNEQFF.

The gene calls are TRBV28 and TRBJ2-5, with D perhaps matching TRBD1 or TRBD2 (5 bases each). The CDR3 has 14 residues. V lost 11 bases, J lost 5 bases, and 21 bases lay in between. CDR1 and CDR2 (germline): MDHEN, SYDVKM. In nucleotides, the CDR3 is TGTGCCGTAGTGGGACCAGACCCTTGGGAGACCCAGTACTTC. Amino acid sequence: CAVVGPDPWETQYF.

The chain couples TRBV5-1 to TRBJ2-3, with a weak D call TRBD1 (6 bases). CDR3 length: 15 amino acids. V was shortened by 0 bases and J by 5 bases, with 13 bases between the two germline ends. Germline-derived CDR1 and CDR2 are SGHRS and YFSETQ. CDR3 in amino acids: CASSLDQGSIDTQYF. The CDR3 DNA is TGCGCCAGCAGCTTGGACCAGGGGTCGATAGATACGCAGTATTTT.